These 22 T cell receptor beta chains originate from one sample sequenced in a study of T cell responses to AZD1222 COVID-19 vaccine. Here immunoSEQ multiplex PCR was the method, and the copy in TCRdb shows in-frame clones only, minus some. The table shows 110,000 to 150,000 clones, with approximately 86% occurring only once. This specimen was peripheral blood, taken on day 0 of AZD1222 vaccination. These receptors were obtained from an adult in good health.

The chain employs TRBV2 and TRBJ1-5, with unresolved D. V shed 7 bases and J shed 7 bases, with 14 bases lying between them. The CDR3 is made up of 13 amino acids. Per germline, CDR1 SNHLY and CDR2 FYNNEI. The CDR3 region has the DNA TGTGCCAGCACCCCAACCGGGGTCCAGCCCCAGCATTTT. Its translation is CASTPTGVQPQHF.

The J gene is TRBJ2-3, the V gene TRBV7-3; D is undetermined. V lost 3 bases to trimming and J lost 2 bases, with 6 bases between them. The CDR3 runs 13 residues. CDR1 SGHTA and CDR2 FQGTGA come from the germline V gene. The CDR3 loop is CASSFSPTDTQYF. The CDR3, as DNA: TGTGCCAGCAGCTTCTCTCCCACAGATACGCAGTATTTT.

The CDR3 here is CASSLAGEQPQHF. The CDR3 DNA reads as TGCGCCAGCAGCTTAGCAGGGGAACAGCCCCAGCATTTT. This chain connects TRBV5-1 to TRBJ1-5; tentative D call: TRBD1 (6 bases). V was pared by 2 bases and J by 7 bases, with 10 bases between. This CDR3 is built from 13 residues. Looked up from germline, CDR1 is SGHRS and CDR2 is YFSETQ.

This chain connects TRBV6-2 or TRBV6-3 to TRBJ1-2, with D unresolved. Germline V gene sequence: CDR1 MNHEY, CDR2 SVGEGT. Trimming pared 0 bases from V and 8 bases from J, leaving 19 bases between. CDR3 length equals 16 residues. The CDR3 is CASSYSIGWLPTGYTF. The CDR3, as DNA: TGTGCCAGCAGTTACTCGATAGGATGGCTGCCTACCGGCTACACCTTC.

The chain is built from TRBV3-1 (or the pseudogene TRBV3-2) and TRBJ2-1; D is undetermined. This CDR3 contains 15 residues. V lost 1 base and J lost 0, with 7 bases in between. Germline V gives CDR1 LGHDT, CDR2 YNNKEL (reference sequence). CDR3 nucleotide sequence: TGTGCCAGCAGCCAAGTTGTGGACTCCTACAATGAGCAGTTCTTC. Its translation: CASSQVVDSYNEQFF.

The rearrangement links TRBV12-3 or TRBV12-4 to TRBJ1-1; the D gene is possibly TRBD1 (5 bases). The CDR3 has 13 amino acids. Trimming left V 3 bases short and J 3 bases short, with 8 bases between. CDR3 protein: CASSLGRDTEAFF. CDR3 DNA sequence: TGTGCCAGCAGTTTGGGCAGGGACACTGAAGCTTTCTTT.

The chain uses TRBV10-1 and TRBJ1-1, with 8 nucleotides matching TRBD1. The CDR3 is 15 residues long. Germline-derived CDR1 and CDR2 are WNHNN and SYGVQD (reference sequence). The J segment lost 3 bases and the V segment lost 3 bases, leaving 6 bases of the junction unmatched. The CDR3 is CASSETTGVDTEAFF. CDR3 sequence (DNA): TGCGCCAGCAGTGAAACGACAGGGGTGGACACTGAAGCTTTCTTT.

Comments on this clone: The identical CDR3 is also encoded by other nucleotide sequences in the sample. The CDR3 protein is CASSLGAGVYEQYF. The DNA of the CDR3 is TGTGCCAGCAGCTTGGGGGCAGGGGTCTACGAGCAGTACTTC. The chain recombines TRBV5-6 with TRBJ2-7, with a possible D match to TRBD1 (6 bases). In germline, CDR1 is SGHDT, CDR2 YYEEEE. The CDR3 spans 14 residues. V gave up 0 bases and J gave up 3 bases, with 10 bases separating them.

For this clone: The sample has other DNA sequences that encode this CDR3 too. The CDR3 loop is CASSQARGNEQFF. The CDR3 bases are TGTGCCAGCAGCCAAGCGAGAGGTAATGAGCAGTTCTTC. The chain employs TRBV3-1 (or the pseudogene TRBV3-2) and TRBJ2-1, with unresolved D. Germline assignment: CDR1 LGHDT and CDR2 YNNKEL (reference sequence). Trimming removed 1 base at V and 7 bases at J, with 8 bases between. This CDR3 is built from 13 residues.

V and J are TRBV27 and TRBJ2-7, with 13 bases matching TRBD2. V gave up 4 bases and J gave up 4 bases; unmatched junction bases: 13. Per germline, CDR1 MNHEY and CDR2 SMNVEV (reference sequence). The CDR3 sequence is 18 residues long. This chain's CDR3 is CASSSRSRLAGGVYEQYF. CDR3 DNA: TGTGCCAGCAGTTCCCGATCGCGACTAGCGGGAGGAGTTTACGAGCAGTACTTC.

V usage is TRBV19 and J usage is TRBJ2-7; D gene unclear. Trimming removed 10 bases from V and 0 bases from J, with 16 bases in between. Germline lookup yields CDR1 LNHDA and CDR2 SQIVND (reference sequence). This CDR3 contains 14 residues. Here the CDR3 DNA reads TGTGCCACCAAGGAACTCCCAAGCTCCTACGAGCAGTACTTC. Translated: CATKELPSSYEQYF.

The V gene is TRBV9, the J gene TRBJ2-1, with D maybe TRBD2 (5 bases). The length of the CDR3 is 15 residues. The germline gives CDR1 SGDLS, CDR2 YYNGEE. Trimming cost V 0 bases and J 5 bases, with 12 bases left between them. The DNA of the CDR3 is TGTGCCAGCAGCGTAGATCACGGGGAAAACAATGAGCAGTTCTTC. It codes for CASSVDHGENNEQFF. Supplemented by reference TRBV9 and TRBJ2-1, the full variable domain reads DSGVTQTPKHLITATGQRVTLRCSPRSGDLSVYWYQQSLDQGLQFLIQYYNGEERAKGNILERFSAQQFPDLHSELNLSSLELGDSALYFCASSVDHGENNEQFFGPGTRLTVL.

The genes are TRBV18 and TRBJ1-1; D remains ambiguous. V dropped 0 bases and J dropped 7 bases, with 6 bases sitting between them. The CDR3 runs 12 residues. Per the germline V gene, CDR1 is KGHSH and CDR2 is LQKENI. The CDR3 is CASSPPLGEAFF. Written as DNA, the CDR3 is TGTGCCAGCTCACCACCTCTGGGTGAAGCTTTCTTT. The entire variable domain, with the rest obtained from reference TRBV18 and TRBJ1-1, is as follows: NAGVMQNPRHLVRRRGQEARLRCSPMKGHSHVYWYRQLPEEGLKFMVYLQKENIIDESGMPKERFSAEFPKEGPSILRIQQVVRGDSAAYFCASSPPLGEAFFGQGTRLTVV.

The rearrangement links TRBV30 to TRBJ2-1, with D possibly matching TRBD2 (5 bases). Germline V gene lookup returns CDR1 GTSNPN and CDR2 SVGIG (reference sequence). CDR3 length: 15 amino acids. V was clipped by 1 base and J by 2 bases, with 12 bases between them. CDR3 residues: CAWSGGSGPYNEQFF. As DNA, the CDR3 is TGTGCCTGGAGTGGTGGGAGTGGACCCTACAATGAGCAGTTCTTC.

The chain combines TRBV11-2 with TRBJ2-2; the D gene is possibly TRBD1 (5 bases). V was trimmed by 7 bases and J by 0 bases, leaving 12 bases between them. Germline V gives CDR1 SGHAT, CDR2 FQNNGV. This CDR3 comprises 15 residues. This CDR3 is CASINRFTNTGELFF. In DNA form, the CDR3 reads TGTGCCAGCATTAACAGGTTCACGAACACCGGGGAGCTGTTTTTT.

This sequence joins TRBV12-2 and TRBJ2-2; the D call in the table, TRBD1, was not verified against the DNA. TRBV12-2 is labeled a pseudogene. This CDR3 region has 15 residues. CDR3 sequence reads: CASRLAVTGTGELFF. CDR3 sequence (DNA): TGTGCAAGTCGCTTAGCTGTGACAGGGACCGGGGAGCTGTTTTTT.

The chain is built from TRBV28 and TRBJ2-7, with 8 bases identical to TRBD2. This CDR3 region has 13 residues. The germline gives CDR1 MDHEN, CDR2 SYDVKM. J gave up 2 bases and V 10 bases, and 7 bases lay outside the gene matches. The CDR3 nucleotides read TGTGCCATCATCGGGGGGGCCGCCTACGAGCAGTACTTC. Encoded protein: CAIIGGAAYEQYF. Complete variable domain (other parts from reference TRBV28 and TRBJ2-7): DVKVTQSSRYLVKRTGEKVFLECVQDMDHENMFWYRQDPGLGLRLIYFSYDVKMKEKGDIPEGYSVSREKKERFSLILESASTNQTSMYLCAIIGGAAYEQYFGPGTRLTVT.

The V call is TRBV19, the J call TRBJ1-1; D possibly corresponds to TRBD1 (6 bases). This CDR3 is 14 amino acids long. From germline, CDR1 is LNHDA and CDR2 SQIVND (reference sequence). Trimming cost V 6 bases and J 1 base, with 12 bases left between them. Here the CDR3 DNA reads TGTGCCAGTAGAAAACAGGGATGGAACACTGAAGCTTTCTTT. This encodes CASRKQGWNTEAFF. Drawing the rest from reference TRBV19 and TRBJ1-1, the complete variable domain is DGGITQSPKYLFRKEGQNVTLSCEQNLNHDAMYWYRQDPGQGLRLIYYSQIVNDFQKGDIAEGYSVSREKKESFPLTVTSAQKNPTAFYLCASRKQGWNTEAFFGQGTRLTVV.

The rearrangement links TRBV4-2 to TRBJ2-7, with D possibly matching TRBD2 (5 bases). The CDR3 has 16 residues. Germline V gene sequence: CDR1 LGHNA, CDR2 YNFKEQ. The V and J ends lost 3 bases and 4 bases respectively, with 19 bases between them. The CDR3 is CASSQGATAGIYEQYF. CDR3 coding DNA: TGTGCCAGCAGCCAGGGAGCTACTGCGGGCATATACGAGCAGTACTTC.

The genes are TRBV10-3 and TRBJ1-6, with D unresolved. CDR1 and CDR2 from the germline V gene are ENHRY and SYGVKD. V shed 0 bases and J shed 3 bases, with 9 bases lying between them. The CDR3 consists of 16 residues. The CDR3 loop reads CAISESNGGYNSPLHF. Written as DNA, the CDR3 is TGTGCCATCAGTGAGTCGAACGGTGGCTATAATTCACCCCTCCACTTT.

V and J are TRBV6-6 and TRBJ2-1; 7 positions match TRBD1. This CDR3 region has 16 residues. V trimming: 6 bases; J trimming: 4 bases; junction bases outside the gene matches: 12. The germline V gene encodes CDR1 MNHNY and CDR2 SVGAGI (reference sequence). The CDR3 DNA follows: TGTGCCAGCAGCCCACCCCCGGGACAGTCATACAATGAGCAGTTCTTC. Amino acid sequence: CASSPPPGQSYNEQFF.

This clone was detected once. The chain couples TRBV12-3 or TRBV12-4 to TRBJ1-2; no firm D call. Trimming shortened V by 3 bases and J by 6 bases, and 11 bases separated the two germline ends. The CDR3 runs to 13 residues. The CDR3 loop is CASSFSDGNGYTF. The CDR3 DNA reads TGTGCCAGCAGTTTCTCGGACGGAAATGGCTACACCTTC.